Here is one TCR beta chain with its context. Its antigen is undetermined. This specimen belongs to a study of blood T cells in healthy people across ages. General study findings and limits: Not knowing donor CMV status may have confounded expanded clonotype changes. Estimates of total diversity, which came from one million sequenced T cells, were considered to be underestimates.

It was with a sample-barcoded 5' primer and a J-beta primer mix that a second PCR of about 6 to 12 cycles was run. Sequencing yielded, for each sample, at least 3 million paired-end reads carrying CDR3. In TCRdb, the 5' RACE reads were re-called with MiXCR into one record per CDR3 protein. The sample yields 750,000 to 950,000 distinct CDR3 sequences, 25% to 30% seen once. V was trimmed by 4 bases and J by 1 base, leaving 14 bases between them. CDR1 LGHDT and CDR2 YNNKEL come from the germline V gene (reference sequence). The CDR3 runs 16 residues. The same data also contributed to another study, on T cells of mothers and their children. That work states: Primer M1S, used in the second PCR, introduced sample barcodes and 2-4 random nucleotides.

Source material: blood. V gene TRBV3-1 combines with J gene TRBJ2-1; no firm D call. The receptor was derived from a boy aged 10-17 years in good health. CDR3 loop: CASSPQLGYSYNEQFF. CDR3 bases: TGTGCCAGCAGCCCTCAGCTGGGTTATTCCTACAATGAGCAGTTCTTC.